This record covers a single T cell receptor (beta chain). The data were taken from a study of T cell changes during pregnancy in multiple sclerosis. The data were produced by immunoSEQ multiplex PCR, yet TCRdb's version contains in-frame clones alone and is incomplete. The sample has over 80,000 clones, 85% to 95% seen once. The germline CDR1 and CDR2 sequences are MDHEN and SYDVKM. The CDR3 contains 15 residues. Trimming removed 5 bases from V and 7 bases from J, with 18 bases in between. The source was peripheral blood, collected in the third trimester of pregnancy. The receptor's source is a female donor in good health, enrolled as a control in a pregnancy study. This chain joins TRBV28 and TRBJ2-1; tentatively, D is TRBD1 (6 bases). The CDR3 DNA follows: TGTGCCAGCAGTCCCCGGGACAAGGATTTTAATGAGCAGTTCTTC. Residues: CASSPRDKDFNEQFF.